Listed below are T cell receptor beta chains from one sample, sequenced in a study of cytomegalovirus exposure and HLA in healthy donors. The assay was immunoSEQ multiplex PCR, and TCRdb's table has in-frame clones only and misses some. The sample carries approximately 92,000 clones, over 70% recorded once. Sequencing used PBMCs. These receptors originate from a man aged 45-65 years in good health and CMV-seropositive. CDR3s include the opening cysteine and the closing phenylalanine or tryptophan.

CDR3 | J | V
CASSIGNRGSTEAFF | TRBJ1-1 | TRBV19
CSVEIHRGHRTDTQYF | TRBJ2-3 | TRBV29-1
CARSSGETGELFF | TRBJ2-2 | TRBV7-9
CATSAGGNNLNEKLFF | TRBJ1-4 | TRBV30
CASSIEAGDYTYEQYF | TRBJ2-7 | TRBV19
CASSQHKQATGEKLFF | TRBJ1-4 | TRBV4-3
CASRGLAGDTGELFF | TRBJ2-2 | TRBV5-6
CASLRDSTDTQYF | TRBJ2-3 | TRBV6-1
CASSDRDREGLDYEGQYF | TRBJ2-7 | TRBV19
CASSLSLAGGAGELFF | TRBJ2-2 | TRBV7-2
CASSTGVPGQSREQYF | TRBJ2-7 | TRBV5-1
CAISVGTSGGSYNEQFF | TRBJ2-1 | TRBV10-3
CASSPAPPGMNTEAFF | TRBJ1-1 | TRBV18
CASSMGQGTYEQYF | TRBJ2-7 | TRBV7-8
CASSPTRLPSAYGYTF | TRBJ1-2 | TRBV21-1
CAISEGRQGDGYTF | TRBJ1-2 | TRBV10-3
CASSLTGGTDTQYF | TRBJ2-3 | TRBV28
CASRDDGQGMGETQYF | TRBJ2-5 | TRBV28
CASSQGDRDEKLFF | TRBJ1-4 | TRBV4-2
CASSAGTGGNQPQHF | TRBJ1-5 | TRBV28
CASALGEGSNQPQHF | TRBJ1-5 | TRBV6-5
CASSVGGGTYEQYF | TRBJ2-7 | TRBV9
CAWRGQGAGQPQHF | TRBJ1-5 | TRBV30
CAIGRDREGNTEAFF | TRBJ1-1 | TRBV6-1
CASSKRTGGTSPLNF | TRBJ1-6 | TRBV6-5
CASTVLAGAPNEQFF | TRBJ2-1 | TRBV19
CASSPEGAWQFF | TRBJ2-1 | TRBV7-8
CASSVGTGGNQPQNF | TRBJ1-5 | TRBV2
CASRQWDPSGSYEQYF | NA | TRBV4-3
CASSATGGSYNEQFF | TRBJ2-1 | TRBV7-2
CASSSGGKAEAFF | TRBJ1-1 | TRBV9
CASSVGQGVSYEQYF | TRBJ2-7 | TRBV4-3
CATYRDNSPLNF | TRBJ1-6 | TRBV30
CASFDRGMNTEAFF | TRBJ1-1 | TRBV6-1
CASSGARGGGGGTQYF | TRBJ2-3 | TRBV9
CASSKDLRVFQGPFNTEAFF | TRBJ1-1 | TRBV21-1
CASSFGGEPGNYEQYF | TRBJ2-7 | TRBV7-6
CASSARQGYYEQYF | TRBJ2-7 | TRBV19